These 5 T cell receptor beta chains originate from one sample sequenced in a study of blood T cells in healthy people across ages. Alongside a J-beta primer mix, a sample-barcoded 5' primer served in a second PCR lasting about 7 to 12 cycles. Each CDR3 protein gets one entry after TCRdb re-called the 5' RACE reads with MiXCR. The table has 870,000 or so distinct CDR3 sequences, more than 25% seen once. Sequences were obtained from blood. The source is a woman over 75 in good health.

This chain uses TRBV6-2 or TRBV6-3 with TRBJ2-5; weak D call: TRBD2 (5 bases). The CDR3 length is 15 residues. The V end lost 6 bases, the J end lost 11 bases, and 25 bases lay between the germline ends. The V gene's germline CDR1 is MNHEY and CDR2 SVGEGT. The chain's CDR3 is CASSSTRMSSNEQYF. The CDR3 DNA sequence: TGTGCCAGCAGCAGCACTAGAATGAGCAGCAATGAGCAGTACTTC.

Of note for this clonotype: Lacking the conserved final phenylalanine or tryptophan, this CDR3 likely reflects a read error. The V and J genes are TRBV15 and TRBJ2-1, with 12 nucleotides matching TRBD2. The V gene's germline CDR1 is LNHNV and CDR2 YYDKDF (reference sequence). This CDR3 spans 22 amino acids. CDR3 sequence: CATSRRLAGAPSRSWDNKEQFC. In nucleotides, the CDR3 is TGTGCCACCAGCCGCAGACTAGCGGGGGCCCCCTCCCGCAGTTGGGATAACAAGGAGCAGTTCTGC.

In its sample, this clonotype was seen many times. The J gene is TRBJ2-3, the V gene TRBV6-6; the D gene is possibly TRBD2 (6 bases). V gave up 7 bases and J gave up 6 bases, with 14 bases separating them. Germline V gene sequence: CDR1 MNHNY, CDR2 SVGAGI (reference sequence). The length of the CDR3 is 13 residues. CDR3 in amino acids: CASTKLAWDTQYF. In DNA, the CDR3 is TGTGCCAGCACCAAACTAGCATGGGATACGCAGTATTTT.

Concerning this clonotype itself: One end of the junction does not line up with germline, which may come from a read error. The chain joins TRBV20-1 to TRBJ1-5, with 8 bases aligning to TRBD1. The CDR3 contains 15 residues. Germline V gene lookup returns CDR1 DFQATT and CDR2 SNEGSKA (reference sequence). CDR3 in DNA: TGCAGTACTAGGGCCGGACAGGGTCTGAATCAGCCCCAGCATTTT. Protein: CSTRAGQGLNQPQHF.

This clonotype was seen at least ten times. This rearrangement joins TRBV25-1 to TRBJ2-1; 10 bases align to TRBD2. The germline V gene has CDR1 MGHDK and CDR2 SYGVNS. V dropped 0 bases and J dropped 7; count of bases not matched to a gene: 6. The CDR3 is 16 residues long. In DNA form, the CDR3 reads TGTGCCAGCAGTGAATATAAACTAGCGGGGAGGAATGAGCAGTTCTTC. It encodes CASSEYKLAGRNEQFF.